These 15 T cell receptor beta chains came from one sample sequenced in a study of CDR3 diversity in severe acne. One entry per CDR3 protein results from TCRdb running MiXCR on the PCR reads. Of fewer than 100,000 distinct CDR3 sequences in the sample, roughly 51% were seen once. Sequences were obtained from blood. Every receptor here comes from a male donor in good health, without acne.

This clonotype has at least ten counts. The V call is TRBV2, the J call TRBJ1-4; possible D gene TRBD1, 5 bases. The CDR3 extends over 15 amino acids. CDR1 is SNHLY, CDR2 FYNNEI, per germline. Trimming removed 2 bases at V and 3 bases at J, with 10 bases between. This CDR3 is CASSESGGANEKLFF. Here the CDR3 DNA reads TGTGCCAGCAGTGAATCCGGGGGGGCTAATGAAAAACTGTTTTTT.

The V call is TRBV7-2, the J call TRBJ1-1; D uncertain. The CDR3 extends over 14 amino acids. From germline, CDR1 is SGHTA and CDR2 FQGNSA. V was pared by 7 bases and J by 10 bases, with 22 bases between. The CDR3 region has the DNA TGTACCAGCACTCTGAATATGGCAAGCCCATTAGCTTTCTTT. This gives the protein CTSTLNMASPLAFF.

J is TRBJ2-7 and V is TRBV6-5, with a weak D call TRBD1 (6 bases). This CDR3 region has 15 residues. Germline CDR1 reads MNHEY; CDR2 reads SVGAGI. Trimming removed 11 bases at V and 7 bases at J, with 27 bases between. CDR3 sequence (DNA): TGTGCCGTAAACAGGGACGAGGGGCGGACCTCTGAGCAGTACTTC. Amino acid sequence: CAVNRDEGRTSEQYF.

This clonotype came up a few times. V gene TRBV7-9 combines with J gene TRBJ2-7; D is ambiguous. CDR1 is SEHNR, CDR2 FQNEAQ, per germline (reference sequence). CDR3 length equals 12 residues. V was trimmed by 2 bases and J by 2 bases, leaving 4 bases between them. CDR3 sequence (DNA): TGTGCCAGCAGCTTATCCACCTACGAGCAGTACTTC. Its translation is CASSLSTYEQYF.

Worth noting for this clonotype: The DNA is omitted, as the CDR3 cannot be located on it reliably, and the CDR3 follows TCRdb's listing. This chain uses TRBV7-6 with TRBJ2-7; TRBD1, the D gene given by the table, was not confirmed from the DNA. Inclusive of both ends, the CDR3 amounts to 20 amino acids. The V gene's germline CDR1 is SGHVS and CDR2 FNYEAQ. CDR3 sequence: CASSIYLCSVDGTGSYEQYF.

The J gene is TRBJ1-3, the V gene TRBV7-2; no firm D call. There are 14 residues in the CDR3. V shed 1 base and J shed 5 bases, with 9 bases lying between them. CDR1 SGHTA and CDR2 FQGNSA come from the germline V gene. CDR3 protein: CASSLGLGRNTIYF. In DNA form, the CDR3 reads TGTGCCAGCAGCTTAGGGTTAGGTCGAAACACCATATATTTT.

V and J are TRBV7-2 and TRBJ1-2, with D uncertain. V was clipped by 1 base and J by 6 bases, with 12 bases between them. The CDR3 covers 14 residues. Germline assignment: CDR1 SGHTA and CDR2 FQGNSA. CDR3 nucleotide sequence: TGTGCCAGCAGCTTAGATCCACAGAGCAATGGCTACACCTTC. This sequence encodes CASSLDPQSNGYTF.

This clonotype is termed medium-sized. The CDR3 spells CATSREAQVGYEQYF. CDR3 nucleotide sequence: TGTGCCACCAGCAGAGAGGCTCAGGTGGGCTACGAGCAGTACTTC. The rearrangement uses TRBV15 and TRBJ2-7; D uncertain. Germline CDR1 reads LNHNV; CDR2 reads YYDKDF (reference sequence). The length of the CDR3 is 15 residues. Trimming took 0 bases from V and 3 from J, leaving 12 bases between them. The variable domain in full, with the rest retrieved from reference TRBV15 and TRBJ2-7, is DAMVIQNPRYQVTQFGKPVTLSCSQTLNHNVMYWYQQKSSQAPKLLFHYYDKDFNNEADTPDNFQSRRPNTSFCFLDIRSPGLGDTAMYLCATSREAQVGYEQYFGPGTRLTVT.

The chain's CDR3 is CASRRGPGGGFEKLFF. In DNA, the CDR3 is TGTGCCAGCAGGCGGGGGCCCGGAGGAGGTTTTGAAAAACTGTTTTTT. The gene calls are TRBV25-1 and TRBJ1-4; perhaps TRBD1 as D (6 bases). Germline V gene lookup returns CDR1 MGHDK and CDR2 SYGVNS. CDR3 length equals 16 residues. The V and J ends lost 6 bases and 7 bases respectively, with 21 bases between them.

In its sample, this clonotype was seen many times. V gene TRBV6-5 combines with J gene TRBJ2-7; D might be TRBD1 or TRBD2, each matching 5 bases. This CDR3 has 16 amino acids. CDR1 and CDR2 (germline): MNHEY, SVGAGI. The V end lost 2 bases, the J end lost 4 bases, and 18 bases lay between the germline ends. Written as DNA, the CDR3 is TGTGCCAGCAGTTACGCCCCGGGGCGGATTGGGTACGAGCAGTACTTC. Residues: CASSYAPGRIGYEQYF.

The V gene is TRBV20-1, the J gene TRBJ1-2, with 7 bases fitting TRBD1. The CDR3 runs 14 residues. Trimming cost V 4 bases and J 8 bases; bases outside gene matches: 13. The germline CDR1 and CDR2 sequences are DFQATT and SNEGSKA (reference sequence). This CDR3 reads CSATPRRQGGGYTF. In DNA, the CDR3 is TGCAGTGCTACGCCCCGTCGACAGGGCGGGGGCTACACCTTC.

Only a few counts were recorded for this clonotype. V usage is TRBV2 and J usage is TRBJ1-1, with D perhaps TRBD1 (5 bases). Trimming removed 6 bases from V and 7 bases from J, with 12 bases in between. This CDR3 contains 12 residues. The germline CDR1 and CDR2 sequences are SNHLY and FYNNEI. Written as DNA, the CDR3 is TGTGCCAGCAGAGCAGGGTACGGTGAAGCTTTCTTT. Encoded protein: CASRAGYGEAFF.

This clonotype showed up just a few times. The CDR3 loop reads CASNRPREGYTF. Written as DNA, the CDR3 is TGTGCCAGCAACAGGCCAAGGGAGGGCTACACCTTC. The chain combines TRBV7-9 with TRBJ1-2; D perhaps matches TRBD1 (5 bases). Germline CDR1 reads SEHNR; CDR2 reads FQNEAQ (reference sequence). Trimming stripped 7 bases from V and 8 bases from J, with 14 bases between. This CDR3 comprises 12 residues.

This clonotype was observed at least ten times. The chain couples TRBV18 to TRBJ2-2; TRBD1 matches 7 bases. Unmatched junction bases numbered 5, after V lost 6 bases and J lost 7 bases. Looked up from germline, CDR1 is KGHSH and CDR2 is LQKENI. This CDR3 spans 13 amino acids. The DNA of the CDR3 is TGTGCCAGCTCCCGCACAGGGGACGGGGAGCTGTTTTTT. Protein sequence: CASSRTGDGELFF.

This sequence joins TRBV7-2 and TRBJ1-1; 7 nucleotides agree with TRBD1. This CDR3 comprises 14 residues. V lost 5 bases, J lost 7 bases, and 10 bases stayed unmatched. Germline V lookup: CDR1 SGHTA, CDR2 FQGNSA. For the CDR3, the DNA is TGTGCCAGCAGCACCTACAGGGGAGGGGGTGAAGCTTTCTTT. This codes for CASSTYRGGGEAFF.